This T cell receptor beta chain was identified in a study of Ad26.COV2.S vaccination and SARS-CoV-2 variants. As for the study in general: Of the COV1001 trial arms, the Ad26.COV2.S arm included the donor. Each vaccinee took Ad26.COV2.S intramuscularly, once or twice 56 days apart. General observations from the study: Similar non-spike TCR breadth was observed in recipients of vaccine and of placebo. The placebo group had lower spike-specific TCR breadth than the vaccine recipients did.

A word on this clone: Its antigen is not identified.

Measured with immunoSEQ multiplex PCR; TCRdb has only the in-frame clones, and not every one. The sample has some 390,000 clones; about nine tenths are singletons. The germline V gene has CDR1 SGHDT and CDR2 YYEEEE. CDR3 length: 14 residues. The V end lost 0 bases, the J end lost 7 bases, and 11 bases lay between the germline ends. Noted treatment: 15 to 20 received Ad26.COV2.S at low or high dose, single or two shots; about 5 received placebo; per-sample allocation not given. Following the first vaccine or placebo injection, samples were taken on day 63. The chain is built from TRBV5-6 and TRBJ1-5; D call uncertain. Sequenced material: peripheral blood, taken in a trial of Ad26.COV2.S vaccine versus placebo. This sequence originates from a person aged 18-65 years who received the Ad26.COV2.S COVID-19 vaccine or a placebo. The CDR3 sequence is CASSLGAAGQPQHF. The CDR3, as DNA: TGTGCCAGCAGCTTGGGAGCAGCGGGACAGCCCCAGCATTTT.